The next 2 T cell receptor beta chains were all read from a single sample in a study of regulatory T cells in long-lasting Graves disease (dated by TCRdb to the early 2020s). Read against the paper, the sample's time point label means: newly diagnosed GD, antithyroid drugs for less than 3 months. RNA was extracted from PBMCs in TRIzol for both TCR sequencing and RNA sequencing. The method behind the library was multiplex PCR. Sequencing was carried out with an Illumina HiSeq 4000. TCR beta libraries were built with iRepertoire HTBI primers and Arm-PCR amplification of CDR3 regions. TCRdb handled the public reads itself, with Q25 trimming in fastp and clone calling in MiXCR, and kept productive beta chains. Entries that share a CDR3 protein sequence are merged under the most common genes and DNA. Across this sample there are approximately 310,000 distinct CDR3 sequences, with approximately 20% seen only once. The ten largest clones capture about 40% of the sample.

Sequenced here: peripheral blood mononuclear cells (PBMCs), sampled at new diagnosis, from a patient treated with antithyroid drugs. The receptor set was obtained from a female donor with Graves disease.

This clonotype was seen at least ten times. The chain joins TRBV20-1 to TRBJ2-3; 7 positions agree with TRBD1. The trim removed 0 bases at V and 4 bases at J, leaving 10 bases unmatched. The CDR3 covers 16 residues. Germline V CDR1 and CDR2: DFQATT, SNEGSKA (reference sequence). CDR3 in DNA: TGCAGTGCTAGAGACCGTGAGAGGGGGCGAGCAGATACGCAGTATTTT. Protein sequence: CSARDRERGRADTQYF.

This clonotype was seen many times. This may arise from a read error, as a much more abundant clone is one base away. The chain is built from TRBV12-3 or TRBV12-4 and TRBJ2-1, with 7 bases aligning to TRBD2. This CDR3 comprises 12 residues. Trimming took 3 bases from V and 9 from J; bases not matched to a gene: 2. In DNA form, the CDR3 reads TGTGCCAGCAGTTTTGGGGAGGGTGAGCAGTTCTTC. Amino acid sequence: CASSFGEGEQFF.